This record concerns one TCR beta chain sequence. V lost 0 bases and J lost 2, with 14 bases in between. The germline gives CDR1 LGHNA, CDR2 YNFKEQ. The CDR3 extends over 16 amino acids. HIV-negative, healthy adults without recent acute infections or vaccinations were the donors. All participating donors were Caucasian adults from Nashville, Tennessee. This sample was taken from a study of shared clonotypes between healthy human individuals. Replicate PCRs were loaded with roughly 300 ng DNA from unsorted PBMC, around 30,000 T cell genomes. Profiled with immunoSEQ multiplex PCR; TCRdb holds only in-frame clones, not every one. Of about 490,000 clones in the sample, 75% to 85% were seen once.

This receptor was taken from a woman aged 40-49 years in good health. Some clones in this sample may be carry-over from other donors' samples. Sequencing was carried out using PBMCs. V is TRBV4-2 and J is TRBJ2-7; the D gene is possibly TRBD2 (5 bases). CDR3 sequence (DNA): TGTGCCAGCAGCCAAGAAACCGCGGGCGGACCCTACGAGCAGTACTTC. This sequence encodes CASSQETAGGPYEQYF.